These 7 T cell receptor beta chains came from one sample sequenced in a study of CXCR3-negative and CXCR3-positive naive CD8 T cells. Findings and caveats of the study: CXCR3-positive naive cells had TRB CDR3s that were more hydrophobic than CXCR3-negative naive cells had.

Their cognate antigens are unknown. TRB cDNA was prepared as libraries by UMI-labeled 5' RACE. From the 5' RACE reads, TCRdb lists one entry per CDR3 protein and no DNA. The sample's table shows about 89,000 distinct CDR3 sequences. Specimen: naive CXCR3+ CD8+ T cells from blood. Subset specified: CD45RO-CCR7+CD27+CD95- naive CD8+ T cells expressing CXCR3 (TNR3+). These receptors came from a human donor in good health. Some clones in this sample may be carry-over from other donors' samples.

The J gene is TRBJ1-3, the V gene TRBV13; lacking DNA, the TRBD1 call made by TCRdb goes unchecked. Germline V gene lookup returns CDR1 PRHDT and CDR2 FYEKMQ (reference sequence). The CDR3 covers 14 residues. CDR3 amino acids: CASSLGTGENTIYF. Full variable domain (missing parts from reference TRBV13 and TRBJ1-3): AAGVIQSPRHLIKEKRETATLKCYPIPRHDTVYWYQQGPGQDPQFLISFYEKMQSDKGSIPDRFSAQQFSDYHSELNMSSLELGDSALYFCASSLGTGENTIYFGEGSWLTVV.

The CDR3: CASSESLRFGEKLFF. The gene calls are TRBV2 and TRBJ1-4. CDR1 is SNHLY and CDR2 is FYNNEI in the germline V gene. The CDR3 runs 15 residues.

The J gene is TRBJ2-1, the V gene TRBV20-1; TCRdb's assignment of TRBD1 cannot be checked, as there is no DNA. The CDR3 extends over 14 amino acids. Germline V gives CDR1 DFQATT, CDR2 SNEGSKA (reference sequence). The CDR3 is CSGQPGQGHNEQFF.

V gene TRBV7-9 combines with J gene TRBJ2-7. This CDR3 contains 13 residues. Germline V gene lookup returns CDR1 SEHNR and CDR2 FQNEAQ (reference sequence). The CDR3: CASSLDDGYEQYF. Drawing the rest from reference TRBV7-9 and TRBJ2-7, the complete variable domain is DTGVSQNPRHKITKRGQNVTFRCDPISEHNRLYWYRQTLGQGPEFLTYFQNEAQLEKSRLLSDRFSAERPKGSFSTLEIQRTEQGDSAMYLCASSLDDGYEQYFGPGTRLTVT.

The chain links TRBV10-3 to TRBJ2-7; the TRBD2 assignment by TCRdb is unverifiable without DNA. The CDR3 sequence is 15 residues long. Germline assignment: CDR1 ENHRY and CDR2 SYGVKD. This chain's CDR3 is CAISETSGSPYEQYF.

The CDR3 reads CASSIQGRASYEQYF. J is TRBJ2-7 and V is TRBV28; lacking DNA, the TRBD1 call made by TCRdb goes unchecked. This CDR3 has 15 amino acids. CDR1 is MDHEN, CDR2 SYDVKM, per germline.

The chain joins TRBV7-8 to TRBJ2-3; TCRdb indicates TRBD1, and absent DNA this call remains unverified. Germline CDR1 is SGHVS and CDR2 is FQNEAQ. The CDR3 has 14 residues. CDR3 loop: CASSPDLGPDTQYF.